These 16 T cell receptor beta chains share one sample of origin, sequenced in a study of blood T cells in healthy people across ages. It was with a sample-barcoded 5' primer and a J-beta primer mix that a second PCR of roughly 7 to 12 cycles was run. A single record per CDR3 protein comes from TCRdb applying MiXCR to the 5' RACE reads. The profile covers 1.5 million to 2 million distinct CDR3 sequences, with roughly 49% appearing a single time and less than 2.5% taken by the ten largest. Sequenced sample: blood. The source is a woman aged 40 to 50 in good health.

The genes are TRBV6-2 or TRBV6-3 and TRBJ2-1, with D uncertain. The germline CDR1 and CDR2 sequences are MNHEY and SVGEGT. The V end was cut by 7 bases, the J end by 0 bases, with 19 bases between. CDR3 length: 17 residues. CDR3 bases: TGTGCCAGCACCGGAAGGGCGTCGGCGGACTCCTACAATGAGCAGTTCTTC. Translated: CASTGRASADSYNEQFF.

This clonotype was seen a handful of times. This chain joins TRBV27 and TRBJ2-5; a possible D gene is TRBD1 (6 bases). The germline V gene has CDR1 MNHEY and CDR2 SMNVEV (reference sequence). Trimming took 4 bases from V and 2 from J, leaving 14 bases between them. There are 15 residues in the CDR3. CDR3: CASSSDNREQETQYF. The CDR3 DNA follows: TGTGCCAGCAGTTCAGACAACAGGGAGCAAGAGACCCAGTACTTC.

The rearrangement joins TRBV5-1 to TRBJ2-5; D might be TRBD1 or TRBD2, each matching 5 bases. This CDR3 contains 15 residues. The germline V and J ends were trimmed by 4 bases and 2 bases, with 15 bases remaining between them. Germline-derived CDR1 and CDR2 are SGHRS and YFSETQ. The chain's CDR3 is CASSLGPIAQETQYF. In DNA, the CDR3 is TGCGCCAGCAGCCTGGGACCTATTGCGCAAGAGACCCAGTACTTC.

This chain uses TRBV4-1 with TRBJ2-4, with D perhaps matching TRBD1 (8 bases). The length of the CDR3 is 17 residues. Between the trimmed V and J ends, which lost 1 base and 8 bases, there was a span of 21 bases. Germline V gene lookup returns CDR1 MGHRA and CDR2 YSYEKL. Here the CDR3 reads CASSQVQGAPGGDIQYF. The CDR3 DNA sequence: TGCGCCAGCAGCCAAGTCCAGGGGGCGCCTGGGGGGGACATTCAGTACTTC.

The chain joins TRBV20-1 to TRBJ2-1; no definite D call. Germline V gives CDR1 DFQATT, CDR2 SNEGSKA (reference sequence). Deletions cut 4 bases from V and 7 bases from J, with 20 bases between. There are 15 residues in the CDR3. CDR3 DNA: TGCAGTGCTAATCCGACACGGTCGGTCTATAATGAGCAGTTCTTC. It yields the protein CSANPTRSVYNEQFF.

This clonotype was recorded at least ten times. V gene TRBV10-3 combines with J gene TRBJ1-5; D gene ambiguous. The CDR3 is 12 amino acids. Germline values: CDR1 ENHRY, CDR2 SYGVKD. The germline V and J ends were trimmed by 3 bases and 6 bases, with 6 bases remaining between them. Here the CDR3 DNA reads TGTGCCATCAGTGACTTAGGTCAGCCCCAGCATTTT. Its protein product is CAISDLGQPQHF.

This chain uses TRBV5-1 with TRBJ1-2; a possible D gene is TRBD1 (6 bases). The germline V gene has CDR1 SGHRS and CDR2 YFSETQ. Between the trimmed V and J ends, which lost 0 bases and 6 bases, there was a span of 24 bases. This CDR3 contains 18 residues. The CDR3 bases are TGCGCCAGCAGCTTGGTTGTGGGAAGTCAGGGGCGTTCTGATGGCTACACCTTC. Protein product: CASSLVVGSQGRSDGYTF.

V gene TRBV15 combines with J gene TRBJ2-4; 13 bases agree with TRBD2. The J call is doubtful: the DNA matches TRBJ2-5 better. The germline gives CDR1 LNHNV, CDR2 YYDKDF (reference sequence). The CDR3 extends over 16 amino acids. The CDR3 nucleotides read TGTGCCACCAGCAGCGGACTAGCGGGGGTTCAAGAGACCCAGTACTTC. This gives the protein CATSSGLAGVQETQYF.

This sequence joins TRBV28 and TRBJ2-1; 7 nucleotides line up with TRBD2. Germline CDR1 MDHEN, CDR2 SYDVKM. This CDR3 is built from 15 residues. V was clipped by 5 bases and J by 8 bases; unmatched bases: 12. CDR3 coding DNA: TGTGCCAGCAGTCCGGGGACTACTCGACGGGATGAGCAGTTCTTC. Its protein is CASSPGTTRRDEQFF.

The V gene is TRBV6-2 or TRBV6-3, the J gene TRBJ2-1; D is uncertain. The CDR3 consists of 13 residues. Germline-derived CDR1 and CDR2 are MNHEY and SVGEGT. V lost 5 bases and J 5 bases, leaving 10 bases between the germline ends. The CDR3 DNA follows: TGTGCCAGCAGTCCGTGGGTCAACAATGAGCAGTTCTTC. Its protein product is CASSPWVNNEQFF.

This clonotype was counted only a few times. J is TRBJ2-6 and V is TRBV19; TRBD2 is a possible D gene (5 bases). Trimming left V 2 bases short and J 0 bases short, with 8 bases between. Per germline, CDR1 LNHDA and CDR2 SQIVND (reference sequence). This CDR3 contains 16 residues. CDR3: CASSIRRSSGANVLTF. In DNA, the CDR3 is TGTGCCAGTAGTATAAGGAGGAGCTCTGGGGCCAACGTCCTGACTTTC.

This sequence joins TRBV7-9 and TRBJ1-2; TRBD1 matches at 11 bases. Looked up from germline, CDR1 is SEHNR and CDR2 is FQNEAQ (reference sequence). The CDR3 is 16 amino acids. After removal of 5 bases from V and 3 bases from J, the junction contained 8 bases not matched to a gene. CDR3 amino acids: CASSRGTGGRDYGYTF. In DNA form, the CDR3 reads TGTGCCAGCAGCCGCGGGACAGGGGGTAGGGACTATGGCTACACCTTC.

This clonotype showed up just a few times. J is TRBJ1-1 and V is TRBV5-1; 10 bases map to TRBD1. This CDR3 is 13 amino acids long. CDR1 and CDR2 from the germline V gene are SGHRS and YFSETQ. J was trimmed by 7 bases and V by 3 bases; bases with no gene match: 3. The CDR3 region is CASSSTGGFEAFF. The CDR3 region has the DNA TGCGCCAGCAGCTCGACAGGGGGCTTTGAAGCTTTCTTT.

This clonotype occurred a few times. J is TRBJ2-5 and V is TRBV7-2; possibly TRBD1 or TRBD2 for D (6 bases each). Trimming removed 4 bases from V and 7 bases from J, with 10 bases in between. Per germline, CDR1 SGHTA and CDR2 FQGNSA. The CDR3 consists of 12 residues. CDR3 bases: TGTGCCAGCAGCTCACAGGGAGGGACCCAGTACTTC. Protein sequence: CASSSQGGTQYF.

In this sample, this clonotype turned up a few times. Written as DNA, the CDR3 is TGCAGCGTCTACAGGGGTCCGGAGACCCAGTACTTC. It translates to CSVYRGPETQYF. The chain uses TRBV29-1 and TRBJ2-5, with TRBD1 identical over 7 bases. The V and J ends lost 6 bases and 5 bases, in that order; junction bases with no gene match: 6. Germline-derived CDR1 and CDR2 are SQVTM and ANQGSEA. The CDR3 has 12 residues.

The chain couples TRBV5-1 to TRBJ2-5; TRBD2 matches 8 bases. There are 17 residues in the CDR3. Germline values: CDR1 SGHRS, CDR2 YFSETQ. V gave up 0 bases and J gave up 1 base; unmatched junction bases: 8. The CDR3 sequence: CASSLVAGTSGQETQYF. Written as DNA, the CDR3 is TGCGCCAGCAGCTTGGTGGCTGGAACTAGCGGCCAAGAGACCCAGTACTTC. Supplemented by reference TRBV5-1 and TRBJ2-5, the full variable domain reads KAGVTQTPRYLIKTRGQQVTLSCSPISGHRSVSWYQQTPGQGLQFLFEYFSETQRNKGNFPGRFSGRQFSNSRSEMNVSTLELGDSALYLCASSLVAGTSGQETQYFGPGTRLLVL.